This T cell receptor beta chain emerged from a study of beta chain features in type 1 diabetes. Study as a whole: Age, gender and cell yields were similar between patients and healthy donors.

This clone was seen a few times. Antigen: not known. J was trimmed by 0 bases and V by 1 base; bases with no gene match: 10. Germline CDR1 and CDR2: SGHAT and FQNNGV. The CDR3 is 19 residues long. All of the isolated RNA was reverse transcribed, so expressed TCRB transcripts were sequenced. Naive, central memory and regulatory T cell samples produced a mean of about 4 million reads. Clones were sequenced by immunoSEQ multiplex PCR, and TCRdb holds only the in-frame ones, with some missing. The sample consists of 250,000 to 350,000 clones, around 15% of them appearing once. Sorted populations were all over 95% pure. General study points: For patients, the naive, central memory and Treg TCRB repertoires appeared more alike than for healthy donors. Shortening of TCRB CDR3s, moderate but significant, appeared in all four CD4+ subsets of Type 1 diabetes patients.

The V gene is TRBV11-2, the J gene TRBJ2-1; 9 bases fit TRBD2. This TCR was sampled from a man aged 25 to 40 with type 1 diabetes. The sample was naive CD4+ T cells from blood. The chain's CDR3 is CASSLVSPGGRGSYNEQFF. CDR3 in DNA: TGTGCCAGCAGCTTAGTATCCCCTGGCGGGAGGGGCTCCTACAATGAGCAGTTCTTC.